The clone carrying this TCR beta chain was seen only a few times. Its antigen is not known. The PCR employed 60 Vbeta primers together with 13 Jbeta primers. Sequenced by immunoSEQ multiplex PCR; TCRdb stores in-frame clones only, minus some. The sample holds nearly 110,000 clones; more than 75% are singletons and the top ten take about 6.1%. The V gene end was trimmed by 2 bases and the J gene end by 5 bases; junction bases not matched to a gene: 11. The CDR3 consists of 17 residues. The V gene's germline CDR1 is MGHDK and CDR2 SYGVNS. The data were obtained in a study of cytomegalovirus exposure and HLA in healthy donors. Study-wide points: Published work reported that the classifier diagnosed cytomegalovirus status with high specificity and sensitivity. Generally TCR sequences proved uncommon, though certain public TCRs appeared in numerous donors.

Sequencing was done on a sample of PBMCs. This TCR derives from a woman aged 50 to 60 in good health and CMV-seropositive. V and J are TRBV25-1 and TRBJ2-5, with TRBD1 identical over 10 bases. The CDR3 reads CASSEGTGEVSSETQYF. CDR3 bases: TGTGCCAGCAGTGAAGGGACAGGGGAGGTTTCTAGCGAGACCCAGTACTTC.